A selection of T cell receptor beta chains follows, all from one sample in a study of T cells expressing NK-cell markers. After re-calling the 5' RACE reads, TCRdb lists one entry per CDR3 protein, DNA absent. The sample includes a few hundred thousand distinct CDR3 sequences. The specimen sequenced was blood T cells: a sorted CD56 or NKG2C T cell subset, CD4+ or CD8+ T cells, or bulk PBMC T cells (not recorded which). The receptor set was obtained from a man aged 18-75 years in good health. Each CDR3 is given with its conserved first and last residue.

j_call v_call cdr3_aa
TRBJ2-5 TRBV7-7 CASSLPRDRGVREETQYF
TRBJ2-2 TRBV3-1 CASSQWSERGGGPGELFF
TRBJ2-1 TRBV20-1 CSARWYRGYNEQFF
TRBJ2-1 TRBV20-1 CSAPSPGRNEQFF
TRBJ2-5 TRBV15 CATSRGASGGRGETQYF
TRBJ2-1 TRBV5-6 CASSLLAGGNGEQFF
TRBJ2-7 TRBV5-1 CASTTLGTGTNGQYF
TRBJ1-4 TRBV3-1 CASSQSIRDSEEKLFF
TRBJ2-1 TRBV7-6 CASSQNGGTLYNEQFF
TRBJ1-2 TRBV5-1 CASSPKGVGGYTF
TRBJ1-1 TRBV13 CASRSRDRGNTEAFF
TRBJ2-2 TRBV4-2 CASSQAPTVSGELFF
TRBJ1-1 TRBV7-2 CASSLRQATGLNTEAFF
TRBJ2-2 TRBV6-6 CASSLTSSGELFF
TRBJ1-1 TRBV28 CASSSLGGYTEAFF
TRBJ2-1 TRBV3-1 CASRPSGGSLRQFF
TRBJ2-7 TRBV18 CASSEQGLSYEQYF
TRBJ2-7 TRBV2 CASSEGGGRSYEQYF
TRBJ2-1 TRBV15 CATSKYPSNEQFF
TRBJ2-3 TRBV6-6 CASSSLSLGTQYF
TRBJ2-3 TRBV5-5 CASTKDRGTDTQYF
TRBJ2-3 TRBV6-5 CASSSLRNTDTQYF
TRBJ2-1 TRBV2 CASSEVIGGNEQFF
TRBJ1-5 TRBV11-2 CASSRTGGEGQPQHF
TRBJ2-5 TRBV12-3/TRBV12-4 CASSSTGASGGALRKTQYF
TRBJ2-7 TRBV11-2 CASGQGRSYEQYF
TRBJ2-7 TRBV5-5 CASSSEHVLSSYEQYF
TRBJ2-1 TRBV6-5 CASSYAVEGNEQFF
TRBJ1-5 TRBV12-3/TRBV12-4 CASSLFEESQPQHF
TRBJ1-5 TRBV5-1 CASNRDSGQPQHF
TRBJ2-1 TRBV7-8 CASSSVGLRGHNEQFF
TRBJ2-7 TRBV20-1 CSAPRRGDITYEQYF
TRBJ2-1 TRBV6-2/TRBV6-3 CASSYFGSGGLYNEQFF
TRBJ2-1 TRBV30 CAWKEDPVSYNEQFF
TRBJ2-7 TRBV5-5 CASRGTSGGHEQYF
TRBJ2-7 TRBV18 CASSLHRGSYEQYF
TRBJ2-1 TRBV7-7 CASSSGQGSSFHEQFF
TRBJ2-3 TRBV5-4 CASSLAMFKRGSSTTDTQYF
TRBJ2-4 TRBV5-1 CASSNPGQGARGAKNIQYF
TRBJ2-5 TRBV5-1 CASSLGYGLPGETQYF
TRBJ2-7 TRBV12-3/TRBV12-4 CASSLAMAGVVYEQYF
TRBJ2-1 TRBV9 CASSPNSGVEQFF
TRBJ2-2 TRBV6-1 CASIQGFDTGELFF
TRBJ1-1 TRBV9 CASSLSTRRSTNTEAFF
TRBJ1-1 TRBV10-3 CAISDPRGWGTEAFF
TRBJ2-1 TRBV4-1 CASSPGLAGLNYNEQFF
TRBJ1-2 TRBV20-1 CSARQGAQYGYTF
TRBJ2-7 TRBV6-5 CASSYRPPSNYEQYF